This T cell receptor beta chain stems from a study of T cell responses to AZD1222 COVID-19 vaccine. Samples with a second dose at about 4 or about 12 weeks were pooled together. The table came from immunoSEQ multiplex PCR; TCRdb's copy has only in-frame clones and leaves some out. The data contain 20,000 to 30,000 clones, 88% of them seen just once; the ten biggest clones take up less than 3.5%. Concerning this clone: Its antigen is not known.

Points from the study as a whole: Clonal diversity was possibly underestimated, and white British individuals and females predominated among donors.

The CDR3 contains 15 residues. Germline values: CDR1 SGHTA, CDR2 FQGTGA. V lost 2 bases and J lost 0, with 11 bases in between. The clonotype comes from an adult who received the AZD1222 COVID-19 vaccine. The chain recombines TRBV7-3 with TRBJ2-7; D perhaps matches TRBD2 (6 bases). The starting material was peripheral blood, obtained 28 days after the second AZD1222 dose. DNA of the CDR3: TGTGCCAGCAGCTTAGGCGCGGGGAACTCCTACGAGCAGTACTTC. Amino acid sequence: CASSLGAGNSYEQYF.